The sequence of this T cell receptor beta chain was determined in a study of blood T cell repertoires in COVID-19. Study-wide context: Some COVID-19 samples were acute and others convalescent; all came from the United States, Italy and Spain. Nucleic acid was either cDNA or gDNA, and it came from T cells, B-cell-depleted T cells, or PBMCs.

Method: immunoSEQ multiplex PCR; TCRdb's copy keeps in-frame clones and lacks some. The sample includes about 130,000 clones, roughly four fifths of them seen just once. Germline CDR1 reads MDHEN; CDR2 reads SYDVKM. The ends were cut back, 8 bases at V and 6 bases at J, with 17 bases in the middle. The CDR3 has 13 amino acids. The material sequenced was peripheral blood. This clonotype was obtained from a human donor in a cohort sampled during active COVID-19. The chain couples TRBV28 to TRBJ2-7; no firm D call. CDR3: CASFEFGVGEQYF. The CDR3 DNA sequence: TGTGCCAGCTTTGAGTTTGGTGTTGGCGAGCAGTACTTC. Drawing the rest from reference TRBV28 and TRBJ2-7, the complete variable domain is DVKVTQSSRYLVKRTGEKVFLECVQDMDHENMFWYRQDPGLGLRLIYFSYDVKMKEKGDIPEGYSVSREKKERFSLILESASTNQTSMYLCASFEFGVGEQYFGPGTRLTVT.